This T cell receptor beta chain was observed in a study of blood T cells in healthy people across ages. Peripheral blood was drawn, about 10 milliliters per donor. Next came a second PCR, run for about 7 to 12 cycles, which used a sample-barcoded 5' primer along with a J-beta primer mix. TCRdb analysed the 5' RACE reads with MiXCR anew, one entry per CDR3 protein. The table has about 1.1 million distinct CDR3 sequences, around two fifths seen once. Study results and caveats: Unknown CMV status may confound age-related changes in expanded clones. Total diversity from one million sequenced T cells was likely underestimated.

Worth noting for this clonotype: Antigen unknown.

J was trimmed by 3 bases and V by 8 bases; bases with no gene match: 4. Per germline, CDR1 GTSNPN and CDR2 SVGIG (reference sequence). The CDR3 is 13 residues long. This sequence joins TRBV30 and TRBJ2-3, with 11 bases lining up with TRBD2. Sequencing was done on a sample of blood. The TCR comes from a man younger than 35 in good health. The CDR3 nucleotides read TGTGCCGGAAGACTAGCGGGGACAGATACGCAGTATTTT. Translating gives CAGRLAGTDTQYF.